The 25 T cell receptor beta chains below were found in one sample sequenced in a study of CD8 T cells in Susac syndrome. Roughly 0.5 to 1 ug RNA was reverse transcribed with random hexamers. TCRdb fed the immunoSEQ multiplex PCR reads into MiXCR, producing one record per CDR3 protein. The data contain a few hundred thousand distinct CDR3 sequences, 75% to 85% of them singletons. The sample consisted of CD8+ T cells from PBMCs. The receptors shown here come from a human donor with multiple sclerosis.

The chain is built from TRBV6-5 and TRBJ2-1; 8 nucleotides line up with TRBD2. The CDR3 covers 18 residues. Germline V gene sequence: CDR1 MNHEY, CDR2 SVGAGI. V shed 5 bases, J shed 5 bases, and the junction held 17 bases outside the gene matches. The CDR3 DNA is TGTGCCAGCAGTACTCCGGGACTAGGGATTCTTACCCACAATGAGCAGTTCTTC. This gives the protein CASSTPGLGILTHNEQFF.

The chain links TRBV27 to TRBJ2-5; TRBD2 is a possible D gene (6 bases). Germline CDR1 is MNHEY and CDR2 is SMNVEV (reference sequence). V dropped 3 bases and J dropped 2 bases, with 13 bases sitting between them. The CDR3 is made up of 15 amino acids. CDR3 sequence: CASSFYSGFQETQYF. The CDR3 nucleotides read TGTGCCAGCAGTTTCTATAGCGGATTTCAAGAGACCCAGTACTTC.

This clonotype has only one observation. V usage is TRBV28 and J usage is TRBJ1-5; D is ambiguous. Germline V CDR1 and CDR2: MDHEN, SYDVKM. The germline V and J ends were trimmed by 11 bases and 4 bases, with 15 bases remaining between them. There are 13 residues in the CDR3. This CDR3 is CAGGQVQNQPQHF. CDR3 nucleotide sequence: TGTGCCGGCGGTCAGGTTCAAAATCAGCCCCAGCATTTT. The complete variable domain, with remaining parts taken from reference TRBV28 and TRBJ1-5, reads DVKVTQSSRYLVKRTGEKVFLECVQDMDHENMFWYRQDPGLGLRLIYFSYDVKMKEKGDIPEGYSVSREKKERFSLILESASTNQTSMYLCAGGQVQNQPQHFGDGTRLSIL.

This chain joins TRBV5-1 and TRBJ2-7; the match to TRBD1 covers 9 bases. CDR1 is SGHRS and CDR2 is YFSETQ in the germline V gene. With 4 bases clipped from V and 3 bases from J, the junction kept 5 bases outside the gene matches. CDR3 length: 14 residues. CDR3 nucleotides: TGCGCCAGCAGCCCTCCGGACAGGGGCTACGAGCAGTACTTC. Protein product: CASSPPDRGYEQYF.

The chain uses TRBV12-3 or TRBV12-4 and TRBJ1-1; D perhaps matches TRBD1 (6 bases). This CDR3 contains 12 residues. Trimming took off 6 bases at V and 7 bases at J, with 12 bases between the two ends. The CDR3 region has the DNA TGTGCCAGCAGACATACAGGGTATGAAGCTTTCTTT. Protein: CASRHTGYEAFF.

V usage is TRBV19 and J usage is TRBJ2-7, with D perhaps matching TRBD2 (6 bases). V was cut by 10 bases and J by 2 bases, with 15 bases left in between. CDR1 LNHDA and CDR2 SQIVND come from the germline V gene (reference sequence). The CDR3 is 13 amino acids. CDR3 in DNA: TGTGCCACCATGGGACTCGAAACCTACGAGCAGTACTTC. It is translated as CATMGLETYEQYF.

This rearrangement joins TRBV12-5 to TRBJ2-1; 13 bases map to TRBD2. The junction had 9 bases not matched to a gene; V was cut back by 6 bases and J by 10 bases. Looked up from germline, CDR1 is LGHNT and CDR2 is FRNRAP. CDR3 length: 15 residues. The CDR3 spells CASGPGLAGTEEQFF. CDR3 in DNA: TGTGCTAGTGGCCCGGGACTAGCGGGAACGGAAGAGCAGTTCTTC.

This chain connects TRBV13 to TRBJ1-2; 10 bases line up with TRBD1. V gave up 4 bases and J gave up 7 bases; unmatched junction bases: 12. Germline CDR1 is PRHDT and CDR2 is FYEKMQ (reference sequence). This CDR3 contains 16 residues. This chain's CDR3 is CASSSDRDRGPFGYTF. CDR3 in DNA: TGTGCCAGCAGCTCGGACCGGGACAGGGGTCCTTTTGGCTACACCTTC.

The CDR3 nucleotides are TGTGCCAGCAGTGAAGGTCCGGGGTCCTGGGTCACTGAAGCTTTCTTT. Protein: CASSEGPGSWVTEAFF. The chain employs TRBV25-1 and TRBJ1-1; D is unresolved. Germline assignment: CDR1 MGHDK and CDR2 SYGVNS. The CDR3 is made up of 16 amino acids. V lost 2 bases and J 4 bases, leaving 17 bases between the germline ends.

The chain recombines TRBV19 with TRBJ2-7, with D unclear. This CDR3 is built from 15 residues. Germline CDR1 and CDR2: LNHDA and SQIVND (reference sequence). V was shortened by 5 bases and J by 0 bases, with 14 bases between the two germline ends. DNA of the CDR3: TGTGCCAGTAGTCTAGGGTCAGGACCCTCCTACGAGCAGTACTTC. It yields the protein CASSLGSGPSYEQYF. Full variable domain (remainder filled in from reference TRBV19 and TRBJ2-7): DGGITQSPKYLFRKEGQNVTLSCEQNLNHDAMYWYRQDPGQGLRLIYYSQIVNDFQKGDIAEGYSVSREKKESFPLTVTSAQKNPTAFYLCASSLGSGPSYEQYFGPGTRLTVT.

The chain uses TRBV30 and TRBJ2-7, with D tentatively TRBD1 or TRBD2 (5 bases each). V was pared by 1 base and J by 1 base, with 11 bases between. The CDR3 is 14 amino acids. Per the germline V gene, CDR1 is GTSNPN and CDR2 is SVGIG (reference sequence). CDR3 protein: CAWSGGTASYEQYF. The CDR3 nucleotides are TGTGCCTGGAGTGGGGGGACCGCGTCCTACGAGCAGTACTTC.

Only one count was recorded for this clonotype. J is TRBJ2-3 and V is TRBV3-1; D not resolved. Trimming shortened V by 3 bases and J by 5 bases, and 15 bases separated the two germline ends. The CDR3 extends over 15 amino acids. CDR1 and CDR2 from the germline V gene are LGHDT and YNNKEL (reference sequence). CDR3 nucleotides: TGTGCCAGCAGCCACCAGGATTACTTTGGAGATACGCAGTATTTT. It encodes CASSHQDYFGDTQYF.

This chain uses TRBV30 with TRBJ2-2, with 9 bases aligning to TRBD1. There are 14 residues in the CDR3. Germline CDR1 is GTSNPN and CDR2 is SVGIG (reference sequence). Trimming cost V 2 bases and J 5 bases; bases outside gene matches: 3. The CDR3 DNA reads TGTGCCTGGAGTTCCGGACAGGGGACCGGGGAGCTGTTTTTT. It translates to CAWSSGQGTGELFF.

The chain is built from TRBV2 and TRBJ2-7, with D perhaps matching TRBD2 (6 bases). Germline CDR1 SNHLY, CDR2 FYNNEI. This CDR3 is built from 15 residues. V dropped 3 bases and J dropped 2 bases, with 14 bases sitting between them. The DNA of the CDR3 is TGTGCCAGCAGTGATATGGCTAGCGCTCCCTACGAGCAGTACTTC. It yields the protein CASSDMASAPYEQYF.

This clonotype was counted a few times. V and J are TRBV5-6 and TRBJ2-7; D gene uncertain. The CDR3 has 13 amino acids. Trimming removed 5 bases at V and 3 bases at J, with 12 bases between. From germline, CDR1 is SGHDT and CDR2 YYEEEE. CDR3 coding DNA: TGTGCCAGCAGTCCCAACGGGTTCTACGAGCAGTACTTC. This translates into CASSPNGFYEQYF.

In DNA, the CDR3 is TGTGCCAGCAAAACTCGGACTAGCGAATCCTACAATGAGCAGTTCTTC. Amino acid sequence: CASKTRTSESYNEQFF. This chain connects TRBV12-3 or TRBV12-4 to TRBJ2-1, with TRBD2 matching over 9 bases. The junction had 8 bases not matched to a gene; V was cut back by 7 bases and J by 1 base. The CDR3 spans 16 residues.

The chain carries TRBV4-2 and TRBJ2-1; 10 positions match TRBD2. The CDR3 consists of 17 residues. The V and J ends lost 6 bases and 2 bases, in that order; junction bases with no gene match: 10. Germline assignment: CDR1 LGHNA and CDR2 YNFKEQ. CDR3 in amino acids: CASRTGVAGGPYNEQFF. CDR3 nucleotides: TGTGCCAGCAGAACGGGGGTAGCGGGAGGTCCCTACAATGAGCAGTTCTTC.

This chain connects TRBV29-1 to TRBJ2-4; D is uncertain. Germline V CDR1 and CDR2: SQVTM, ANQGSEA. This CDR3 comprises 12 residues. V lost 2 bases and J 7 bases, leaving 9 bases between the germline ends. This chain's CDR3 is CSVESPSNIQYF. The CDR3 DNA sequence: TGCAGCGTTGAAAGCCCTAGTAACATTCAGTACTTC.

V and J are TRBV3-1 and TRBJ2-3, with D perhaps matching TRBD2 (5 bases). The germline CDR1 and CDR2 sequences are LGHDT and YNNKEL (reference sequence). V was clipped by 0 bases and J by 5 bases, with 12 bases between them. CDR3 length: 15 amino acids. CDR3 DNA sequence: TGTGCCAGCAGCCAAGATCGAGGGTTGGGAGATACGCAGTATTTT. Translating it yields CASSQDRGLGDTQYF.

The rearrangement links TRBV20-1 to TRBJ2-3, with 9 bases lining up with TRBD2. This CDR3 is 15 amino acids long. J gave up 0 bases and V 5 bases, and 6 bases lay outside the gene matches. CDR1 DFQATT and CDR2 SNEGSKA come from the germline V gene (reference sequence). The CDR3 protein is CSARGLALSTDTQYF. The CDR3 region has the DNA TGCAGTGCTCGCGGACTAGCGCTAAGCACAGATACGCAGTATTTT.

CDR3 region: CASSSTTGGLGLSYEQYF. The CDR3 region has the DNA TGTGCCAGCAGTTCGACTACTGGGGGACTAGGCCTCTCCTACGAGCAGTACTTC. J is TRBJ2-7 and V is TRBV6-5; 8 bases align to TRBD2. The V and J ends lost 4 bases and 0 bases, in that order; junction bases with no gene match: 14. The length of the CDR3 is 18 residues. Germline V gene sequence: CDR1 MNHEY, CDR2 SVGAGI.

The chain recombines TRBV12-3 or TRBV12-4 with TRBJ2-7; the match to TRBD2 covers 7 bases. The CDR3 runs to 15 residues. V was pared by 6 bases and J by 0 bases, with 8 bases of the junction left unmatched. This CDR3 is CASRVGRGTSYEQYF. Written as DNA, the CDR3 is TGTGCCAGCAGGGTTGGGAGGGGCACCTCCTACGAGCAGTACTTC.

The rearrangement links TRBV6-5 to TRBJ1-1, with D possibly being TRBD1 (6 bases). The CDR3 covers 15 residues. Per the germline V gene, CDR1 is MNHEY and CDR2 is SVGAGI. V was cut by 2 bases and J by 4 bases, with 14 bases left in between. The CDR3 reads CASSYTQGGGTEAFF. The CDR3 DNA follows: TGTGCCAGCAGTTACACCCAAGGGGGAGGCACTGAAGCTTTCTTT.

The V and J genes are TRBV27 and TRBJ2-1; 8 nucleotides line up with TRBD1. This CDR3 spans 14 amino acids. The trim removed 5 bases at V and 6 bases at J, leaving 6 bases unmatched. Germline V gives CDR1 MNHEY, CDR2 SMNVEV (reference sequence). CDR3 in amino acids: CASSTTTGGNEQFF. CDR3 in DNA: TGTGCCAGCAGTACAACCACAGGGGGCAATGAGCAGTTCTTC.

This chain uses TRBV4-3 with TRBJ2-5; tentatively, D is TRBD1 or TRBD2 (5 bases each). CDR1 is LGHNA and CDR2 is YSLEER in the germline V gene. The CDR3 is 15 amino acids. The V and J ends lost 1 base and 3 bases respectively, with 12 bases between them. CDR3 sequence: CASSQGRRGEETQYF. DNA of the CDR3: TGCGCCAGCAGCCAAGGGCGGAGAGGGGAAGAGACCCAGTACTTC.